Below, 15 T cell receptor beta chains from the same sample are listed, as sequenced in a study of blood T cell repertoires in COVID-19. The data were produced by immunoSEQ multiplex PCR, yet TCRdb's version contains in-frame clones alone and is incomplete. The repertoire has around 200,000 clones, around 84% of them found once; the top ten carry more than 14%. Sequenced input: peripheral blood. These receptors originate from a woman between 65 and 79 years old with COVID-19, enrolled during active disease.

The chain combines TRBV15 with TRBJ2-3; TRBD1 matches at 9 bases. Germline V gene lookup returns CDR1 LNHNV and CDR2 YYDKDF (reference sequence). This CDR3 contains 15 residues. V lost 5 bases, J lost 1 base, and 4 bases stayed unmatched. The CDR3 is CATSLRTGGTDTQYF. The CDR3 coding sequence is TGTGCCACCAGCTTAAGGACAGGGGGCACAGATACGCAGTATTTT.

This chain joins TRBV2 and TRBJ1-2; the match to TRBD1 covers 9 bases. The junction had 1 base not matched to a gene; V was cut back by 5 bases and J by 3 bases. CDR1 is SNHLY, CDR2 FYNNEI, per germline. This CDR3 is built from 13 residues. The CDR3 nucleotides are TGTGCCAGCAGTTGGGACAGGGACTATGGCTACACCTTC. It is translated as CASSWDRDYGYTF.

CDR3 nucleotides: TGTGCCAGTAAAGGATTAGACTTGAACACTGAAGCTTTCTTT. Translation: CASKGLDLNTEAFF. This chain links TRBV19 with TRBJ1-1; D gene uncertain. Trimming removed 7 bases at V and 0 bases at J, with 12 bases between. Germline V gives CDR1 LNHDA, CDR2 SQIVND (reference sequence). There are 14 residues in the CDR3.

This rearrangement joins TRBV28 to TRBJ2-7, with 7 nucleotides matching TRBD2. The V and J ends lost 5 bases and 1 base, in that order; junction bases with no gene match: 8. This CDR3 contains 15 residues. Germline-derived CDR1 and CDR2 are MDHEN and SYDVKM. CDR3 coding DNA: TGTGCCAGCAGTACAGCGGGACTGCTATCCTACGAGCAGTACTTC. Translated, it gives CASSTAGLLSYEQYF.

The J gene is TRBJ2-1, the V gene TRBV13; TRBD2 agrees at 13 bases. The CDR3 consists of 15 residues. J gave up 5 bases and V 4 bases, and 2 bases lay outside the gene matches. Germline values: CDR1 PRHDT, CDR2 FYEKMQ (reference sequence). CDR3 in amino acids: CASSYGLAGDNEQFF. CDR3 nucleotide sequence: TGTGCCAGCAGCTACGGACTAGCGGGGGACAATGAGCAGTTCTTC.

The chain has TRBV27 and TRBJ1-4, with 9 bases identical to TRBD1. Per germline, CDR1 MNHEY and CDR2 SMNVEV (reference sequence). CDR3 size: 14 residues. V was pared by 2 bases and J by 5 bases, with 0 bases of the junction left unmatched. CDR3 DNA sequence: TGTGCCAGCAGTTTAGGGACAGGGAATGAAAAACTGTTTTTT. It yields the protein CASSLGTGNEKLFF.

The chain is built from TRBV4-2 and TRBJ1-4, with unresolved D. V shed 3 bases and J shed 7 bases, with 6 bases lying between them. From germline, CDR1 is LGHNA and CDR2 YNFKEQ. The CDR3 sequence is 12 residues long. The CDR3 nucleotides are TGTGCCAGCAGCCATGGCCCTGAAAAACTGTTTTTT. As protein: CASSHGPEKLFF.

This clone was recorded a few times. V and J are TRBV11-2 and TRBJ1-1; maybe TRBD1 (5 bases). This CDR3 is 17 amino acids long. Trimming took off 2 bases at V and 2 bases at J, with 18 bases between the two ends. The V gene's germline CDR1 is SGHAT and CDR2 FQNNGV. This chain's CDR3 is CASSLNRRYAGNTEAFF. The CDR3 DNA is TGTGCCAGCAGCTTAAACAGGAGATACGCTGGTAACACTGAAGCTTTCTTT.

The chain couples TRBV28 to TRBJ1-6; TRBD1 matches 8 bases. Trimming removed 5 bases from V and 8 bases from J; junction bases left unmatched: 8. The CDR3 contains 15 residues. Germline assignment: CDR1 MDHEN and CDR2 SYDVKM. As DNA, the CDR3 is TGTGCCAGCAGTACATCAGGGGGCACCCATTCACCCCTCCACTTT. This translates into CASSTSGGTHSPLHF. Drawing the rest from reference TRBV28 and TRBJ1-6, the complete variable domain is DVKVTQSSRYLVKRTGEKVFLECVQDMDHENMFWYRQDPGLGLRLIYFSYDVKMKEKGDIPEGYSVSREKKERFSLILESASTNQTSMYLCASSTSGGTHSPLHFGNGTRLTVT.

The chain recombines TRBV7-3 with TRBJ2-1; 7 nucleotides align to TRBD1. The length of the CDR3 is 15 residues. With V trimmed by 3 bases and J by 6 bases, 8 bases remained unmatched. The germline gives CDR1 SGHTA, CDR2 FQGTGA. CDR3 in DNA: TGTGCCAGCAGCTTTTCCCCGGGACAGATCAATGAGCAGTTCTTC. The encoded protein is CASSFSPGQINEQFF.

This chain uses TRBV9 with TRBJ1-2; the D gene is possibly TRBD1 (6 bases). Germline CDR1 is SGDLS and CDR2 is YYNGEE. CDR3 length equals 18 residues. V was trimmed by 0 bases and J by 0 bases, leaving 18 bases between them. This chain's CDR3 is CASSVAPGRTETNYGYTF. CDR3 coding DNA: TGTGCCAGCAGCGTAGCACCTGGACGGACAGAGACTAACTATGGCTACACCTTC.

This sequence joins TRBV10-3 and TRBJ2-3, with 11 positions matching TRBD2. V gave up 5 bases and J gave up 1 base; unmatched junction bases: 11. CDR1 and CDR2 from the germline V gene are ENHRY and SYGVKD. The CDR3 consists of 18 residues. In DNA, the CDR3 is TGTGCCATCAGTAGCCCGACTAGCGGGACCACACGCACAGATACGCAGTATTTT. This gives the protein CAISSPTSGTTRTDTQYF.

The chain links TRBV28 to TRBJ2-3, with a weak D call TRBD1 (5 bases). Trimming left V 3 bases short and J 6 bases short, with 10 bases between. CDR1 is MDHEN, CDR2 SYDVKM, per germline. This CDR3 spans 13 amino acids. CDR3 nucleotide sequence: TGTGCCAGCAGTTTGCAGACAGCGGATACGCAGTATTTT. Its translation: CASSLQTADTQYF.

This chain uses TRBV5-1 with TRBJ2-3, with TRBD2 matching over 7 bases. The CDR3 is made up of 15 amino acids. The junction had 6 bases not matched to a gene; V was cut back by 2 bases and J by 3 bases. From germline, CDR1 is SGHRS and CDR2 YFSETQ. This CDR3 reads CASSLGRAITDTQYF. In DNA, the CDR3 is TGCGCCAGCAGCTTAGGGAGGGCAATTACAGATACGCAGTATTTT.

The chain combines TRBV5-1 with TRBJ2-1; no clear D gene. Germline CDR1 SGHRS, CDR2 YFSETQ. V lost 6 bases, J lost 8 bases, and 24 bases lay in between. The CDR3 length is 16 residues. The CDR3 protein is CASKKSDGSWWDEQFF. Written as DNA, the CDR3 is TGCGCCAGCAAAAAAAGCGACGGAAGCTGGTGGGATGAGCAGTTCTTC.